These 2 T cell receptor beta chains share one sample of origin, sequenced in a study of CD8+CD57+ T cells in acquired aplastic anemia. Patients picked for sequencing had shown CD8+CD57+ cell expansion detected by flow cytometry. The template used for profiling TCR beta VDJ and CDR3 was genomic DNA. MiXCR, run by TCRdb on the reads, gives a single entry per CDR3 protein. Of roughly 170,000 distinct CDR3 sequences in the sample, 45% to 60% were seen once. The specimen was sorted CD4+, CD8+, or CD8+CD57+ T cells (not recorded which) from PBMCs. The receptors here all came from a human donor with aplastic anemia.

This clonotype was seen a handful of times. The chain joins TRBV5-1 to TRBJ1-2; D uncertain. The CDR3 has 14 residues. Trimming removed 1 base from V and 4 bases from J, with 11 bases in between. Germline V gene sequence: CDR1 SGHRS, CDR2 YFSETQ. CDR3 in amino acids: CASSLSAGSYGYTF. CDR3 DNA sequence: TGCGCCAGCAGCTTGTCGGCTGGTAGCTATGGCTACACCTTC.

This clonotype showed up many times. J is TRBJ2-4 and V is TRBV29-1, with D hard to call. The CDR3 loop spans 13 amino acids. V lost 4 bases and J 3 bases, leaving 10 bases between the germline ends. Germline CDR1 SQVTM, CDR2 ANQGSEA. In DNA form, the CDR3 reads TGCAGCGTTGGGAGAGGCATCAAAAACATTCAGTACTTC. This codes for CSVGRGIKNIQYF.